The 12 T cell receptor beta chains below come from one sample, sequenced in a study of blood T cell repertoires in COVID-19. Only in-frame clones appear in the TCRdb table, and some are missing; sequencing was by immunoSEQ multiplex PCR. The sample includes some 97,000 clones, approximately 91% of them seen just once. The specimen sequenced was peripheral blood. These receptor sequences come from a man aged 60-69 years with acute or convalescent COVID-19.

The CDR3 region is CASSLIPARANEKLFF. In nucleotides, the CDR3 is TGTGCCAGCAGCTTAATCCCCGCCAGGGCTAATGAAAAACTGTTTTTT. The chain couples TRBV11-2 to TRBJ1-4, with a weak D call TRBD1 (5 bases). Germline V gene sequence: CDR1 SGHAT, CDR2 FQNNGV. Trimming took 2 bases from V and 3 from J, leaving 13 bases between them. The CDR3 has 16 amino acids.

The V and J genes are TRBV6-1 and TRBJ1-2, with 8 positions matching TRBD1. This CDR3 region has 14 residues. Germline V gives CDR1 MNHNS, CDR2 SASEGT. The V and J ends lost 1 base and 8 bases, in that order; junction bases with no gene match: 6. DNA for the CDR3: TGTGCCAGCAGTGAAGGGACAGGGTTAAGGGGCTACACCTTC. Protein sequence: CASSEGTGLRGYTF.

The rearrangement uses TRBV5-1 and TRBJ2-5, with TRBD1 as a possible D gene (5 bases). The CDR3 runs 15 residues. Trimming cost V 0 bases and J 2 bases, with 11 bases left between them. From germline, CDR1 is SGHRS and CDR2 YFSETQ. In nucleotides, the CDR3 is TGCGCCAGCAGCTTGGTGGCAGGGCTGCAAGAGACCCAGTACTTC. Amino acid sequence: CASSLVAGLQETQYF.

The chain's CDR3 is CASSPGTGGAYGYTF. CDR3 bases: TGTGCCAGCAGTCCCGGGACAGGGGGCGCCTATGGCTACACCTTC. V gene TRBV2 combines with J gene TRBJ1-2; TRBD1 agrees at 12 bases. Losses at the gene ends were 5 bases for V and 4 bases for J; bases not matched to a gene: 5. In germline, CDR1 is SNHLY, CDR2 FYNNEI. The CDR3 consists of 15 residues. The full variable domain, rest sourced from reference TRBV2 and TRBJ1-2, is EPEVTQTPSHQVTQMGQEVILRCVPISNHLYFYWYRQILGQKVEFLVSFYNNEISEKSEIFDDQFSVERPDGSNFTLKIRSTKLEDSAMYFCASSPGTGGAYGYTFGSGTRLTVV.

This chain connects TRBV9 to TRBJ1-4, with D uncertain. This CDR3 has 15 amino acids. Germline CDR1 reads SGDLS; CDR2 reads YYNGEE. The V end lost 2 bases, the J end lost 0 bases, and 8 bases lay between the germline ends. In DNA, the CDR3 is TGTGCCAGCAGCGTGAGCCCCGCAACTAATGAAAAACTGTTTTTT. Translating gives CASSVSPATNEKLFF.

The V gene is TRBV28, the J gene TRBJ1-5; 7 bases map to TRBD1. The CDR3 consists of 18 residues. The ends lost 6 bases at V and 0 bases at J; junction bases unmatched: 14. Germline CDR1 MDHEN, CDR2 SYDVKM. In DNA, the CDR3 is TGTGCCAGCAGGGGGACAGCCATTCAGGCGGGTAGCAATCAGCCCCAGCATTTT. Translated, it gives CASRGTAIQAGSNQPQHF.

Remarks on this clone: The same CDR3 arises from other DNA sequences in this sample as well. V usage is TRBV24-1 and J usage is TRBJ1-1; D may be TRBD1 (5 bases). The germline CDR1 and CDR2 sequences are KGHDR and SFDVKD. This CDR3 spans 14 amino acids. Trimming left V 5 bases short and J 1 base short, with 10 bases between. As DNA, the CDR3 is TGTGCCACCAGTGCAGGGCAGGGGAACACTGAAGCTTTCTTT. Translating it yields CATSAGQGNTEAFF.

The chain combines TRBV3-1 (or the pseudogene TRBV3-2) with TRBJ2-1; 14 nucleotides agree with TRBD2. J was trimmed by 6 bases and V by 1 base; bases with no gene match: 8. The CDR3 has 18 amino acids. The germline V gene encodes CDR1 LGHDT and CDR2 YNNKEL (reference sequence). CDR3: CASSQASGLAGVGNEQFF. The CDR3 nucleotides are TGTGCCAGCAGCCAAGCTTCGGGACTAGCGGGAGTGGGCAATGAGCAGTTCTTC.

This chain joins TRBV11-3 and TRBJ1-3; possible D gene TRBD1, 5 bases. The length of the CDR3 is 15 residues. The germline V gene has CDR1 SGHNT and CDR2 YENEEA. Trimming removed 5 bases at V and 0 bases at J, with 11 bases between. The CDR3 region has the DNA TGTGCCAGCAGCCCCAACAGGTACTCTGGAAACACCATATATTTT. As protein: CASSPNRYSGNTIYF.

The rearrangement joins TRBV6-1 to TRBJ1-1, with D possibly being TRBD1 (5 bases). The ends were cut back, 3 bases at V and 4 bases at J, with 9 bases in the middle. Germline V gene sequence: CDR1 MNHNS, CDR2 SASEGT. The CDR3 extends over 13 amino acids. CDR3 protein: CASSDREATEAFF. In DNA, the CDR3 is TGTGCCAGCAGTGACAGGGAGGCCACTGAAGCTTTCTTT.

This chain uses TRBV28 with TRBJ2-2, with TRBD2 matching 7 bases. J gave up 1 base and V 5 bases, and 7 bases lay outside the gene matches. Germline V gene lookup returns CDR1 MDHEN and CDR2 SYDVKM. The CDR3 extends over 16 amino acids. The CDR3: CASSPGLGLNTGELFF. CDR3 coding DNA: TGTGCCAGCAGTCCCGGACTAGGATTGAACACCGGGGAGCTGTTTTTT.

Here the CDR3 DNA reads TGTGCCAGCAGCTTGGCTCGAGCGGGAGGGGGAGATACGCAGTATTTT. Protein sequence: CASSLARAGGGDTQYF. This rearrangement joins TRBV5-4 to TRBJ2-3, with 10 bases that match TRBD2. Germline V gene data show CDR1 as SGHNT and CDR2 as YYREEE (reference sequence). The ends lost 0 bases at V and 5 bases at J; junction bases unmatched: 6. CDR3 length: 16 amino acids. The full variable domain, rest sourced from reference TRBV5-4 and TRBJ2-3, is ETGVTQSPTHLIKTRGQQVTLRCSSQSGHNTVSWYQQALGQGPQFIFQYYREEENGRGNFPPRFSGLQFPNYSSELNVNALELDDSALYLCASSLARAGGGDTQYFGPGTRLTVL.